These 27 T cell receptor beta chains were sequenced from one sample in a study of tumor-infiltrating lymphocytes in primary liver carcinoma. Starting material of approximately 500 ng total RNA yielded TCR beta cDNA via a constant-region primer. A slightly modified ARM-PCR protocol with three nested multiplex PCR rounds produced these TCR beta libraries. Primers for the first two PCR rounds were TRBV1-TRBV30 forward primers and a C-beta reverse primer (about 9 cycles per round). TCRdb ran MiXCR on the multiplex PCR reads and lists one entry per CDR3 protein. The sample includes around 100,000 distinct CDR3 sequences, around 66% of them seen just once. Unsorted bulk tissue of roughly 19-30 mg yielded co-extracted RNA and DNA. The sequenced sample was liver tumor tissue from sampling region 2. Described subset: tumor region T2, inferior pole. These receptors all come from a woman aged 55-69 years with primary liver carcinoma and hepatitis B virus infection.

This clonotype was picked up many times. The rearrangement links TRBV30 to TRBJ2-1, with 10 positions matching TRBD2. J lost 5 bases, V lost 5 bases, and 6 bases had no gene match. CDR1 and CDR2 (germline): GTSNPN, SVGIG (reference sequence). The CDR3 has 14 amino acids. The CDR3 loop reads CAWGTSVNHNEQFF. The CDR3 DNA reads TGTGCCTGGGGGACTAGCGTCAACCACAATGAGCAGTTCTTC.

As concerns this clonotype: At one of its ends the junction is not consistent with the germline gene, which may arise from a read error. CDR3 coding DNA: TGTGCCTGCCCGCGGGGCGGGCAGGGGGAAAATTCACCTCTCCACTTT. It translates to CACPRGGQGENSPLHF. The gene calls are TRBV30 and TRBJ1-6; 7 bases align to TRBD1. Germline V gene lookup returns CDR1 GTSNPN and CDR2 SVGIG (reference sequence). The CDR3 sequence is 16 residues long.

V and J are TRBV28 and TRBJ2-3; TRBD2 is a possible D gene (6 bases). This CDR3 has 17 amino acids. Trimming pared 2 bases from V and 4 bases from J, leaving 19 bases between. Looked up from germline, CDR1 is MDHEN and CDR2 is SYDVKM. DNA for the CDR3: TGTGCCAGCAGTTTACCGCGGAGGACTGGGGACTCAGATACGCAGTATTTT. Encoded protein: CASSLPRRTGDSDTQYF.

DNA for the CDR3: TGTACCTGCACTCGGTCGGGACAGAACACTGAAGCTTTCTTT. Translating gives CTCTRSGQNTEAFF. The chain has TRBV28 and TRBJ1-1; the D gene is possibly TRBD1 (6 bases). Germline-derived CDR1 and CDR2 are MDHEN and SYDVKM. The CDR3 runs 14 residues. Full variable domain (outside the CDR3, taken from reference TRBV28 and TRBJ1-1): DVKVTQSSRYLVKRTGEKVFLECVQDMDHENMFWYRQDPGLGLRLIYFSYDVKMKEKGDIPEGYSVSREKKERFSLILESASTNQTSMYLCTCTRSGQNTEAFFGQGTRLTVV.

This clonotype was found many times. The chain has TRBV5-4 and TRBJ2-1, with a weak D call TRBD1 (5 bases). Germline lookup yields CDR1 SGHNT and CDR2 YYREEE (reference sequence). V was cut by 5 bases and J by 0 bases, with 15 bases left in between. The CDR3 runs 16 residues. The CDR3 region is CASSPPGMSSYNEQFF. The CDR3 bases are TGTGCCAGCAGTCCGCCAGGGATGAGCTCCTACAATGAGCAGTTCTTC.

This sequence joins TRBV29-1 and TRBJ1-5; D is unclear. The CDR3 extends over 13 amino acids. CDR1 is SQVTM, CDR2 ANQGSEA, per germline. Trimming took 6 bases from V and 9 from J, leaving 18 bases between them. CDR3 nucleotide sequence: TGCAGCGTAGCGGAGAATAGCGATCTGCCCCAGCATTTT. Its translation: CSVAENSDLPQHF.

This clonotype was seen ten or more times. The chain links TRBV7-8 to TRBJ2-1, with 8 bases aligning to TRBD2. Germline V CDR1 and CDR2: SGHVS, FQNEAQ. The CDR3 runs 14 residues. After removal of 5 bases from V and 6 bases from J, the junction contained 6 bases not matched to a gene. The CDR3: CASSPWTSPNEQFF. DNA for the CDR3: TGTGCCAGCAGCCCCTGGACTAGCCCCAATGAGCAGTTCTTC. The variable domain in full, completed from reference TRBV7-8 and TRBJ2-1, reads GAGVSQSPRYKVAKRGQDVALRCDPISGHVSLFWYQQALGQGPEFLTYFQNEAQLDKSGLPSDRFFAERPEGSVSTLKIQRTQQEDSAVYLCASSPWTSPNEQFFGPGTRLTVL.

V is TRBV29-1 and J is TRBJ1-1; perhaps TRBD1 as D (5 bases). This CDR3 contains 12 residues. Germline assignment: CDR1 SQVTM and CDR2 ANQGSEA. The V end lost 7 bases, the J end lost 11 bases, and 20 bases lay between the germline ends. The CDR3 DNA sequence: TGCAGCGCCGGGGGGGGGACCATTGAGGCTTTCTTT. It translates to CSAGGGTIEAFF.

A remark on this clonotype: One end of the junction does not line up with germline, which may come from a read error. CDR3 DNA: TGCAGCGCCAGGACCCGCACAGCTACGCAGTATTTT. Its protein is CSARTRTATQYF. The genes are TRBV29-1 and TRBJ2-3, with no clear D. There are 12 residues in the CDR3. The germline gives CDR1 SQVTM, CDR2 ANQGSEA.

CDR3 loop: CASSFYLGLAGPNEQFF. CDR3 DNA sequence: TGTGCCAGCAGTTTTTACCTTGGACTAGCGGGACCAAATGAGCAGTTCTTC. The chain uses TRBV11-1 and TRBJ2-1; 12 bases line up with TRBD2. The CDR3 is 17 amino acids. The ends lost 6 bases at V and 7 bases at J; junction bases unmatched: 13. CDR1 is SGHAT and CDR2 is FQDESV in the germline V gene (reference sequence).

Ten or more counts support this clonotype. The rearrangement uses TRBV6-5 and TRBJ1-2; TRBD1 matches at 7 bases. Germline-derived CDR1 and CDR2 are MNHEY and SVGAGI. The CDR3 length is 14 residues. V lost 6 bases to trimming and J lost 7 bases; unmatched junction nucleotides: 11. CDR3 residues: CASSPDRMQSGYTF. The CDR3 coding sequence is TGTGCCAGCAGCCCGGACAGGATGCAGTCTGGCTACACCTTC.

As regards this clonotype: The junction departs from germline at one end; a sequencing error may be responsible. The chain joins TRBV29-1 to TRBJ2-7; D may correspond to TRBD1 or TRBD2 (5 bases each). The CDR3 consists of 13 residues. CDR1 and CDR2 (germline): SQVTM, ANQGSEA. CDR3 sequence reads: CSVIPDRAYKQYF. CDR3 nucleotide sequence: TGTAGCGTTATCCCCGACAGAGCCTACAAGCAGTACTTC.

In this sample, this clonotype turned up many times. Because it lacks the conserved phenylalanine or tryptophan at the end, this CDR3 is likely a read error. It is unclear where the CDR3 begins or ends on the DNA, so no DNA is shown, and the CDR3 is as TCRdb lists it. The genes are TRBV11-3 and TRBJ2-3; the DNA was not compared with TRBD2, the D call given in the table. The CDR3 sequence runs 14 residues, both termini included. Germline V gene data show CDR1 as SGHNT and CDR2 as YENEEA. The CDR3 loop reads CASSLRQRTGESHL.

J is TRBJ1-2 and V is TRBV14; tentatively, D is TRBD1 (5 bases). V lost 4 bases to trimming and J lost 6 bases, with 18 bases between them. CDR1 and CDR2 from the germline V gene are SGHDN and FVKESK. The CDR3 is 15 residues long. CDR3: CASSLLGTLTHGYTF. CDR3 DNA: TGTGCCAGCAGCCTTCTCGGGACCCTGACCCATGGCTACACCTTC. Full variable domain (rest looked up from reference TRBV14 and TRBJ1-2): EAGVTQFPSHSVIEKGQTVTLRCDPISGHDNLYWYRRVMGKEIKFLLHFVKESKQDESGMPNNRFLAERTGGTYSTLKVQPAELEDSGVYFCASSLLGTLTHGYTFGSGTRLTVV.

Many counts were recorded for this clonotype. In DNA form, the CDR3 reads TGTGCCACTACACAGGGCGATACGCAGTATTTT. Translating it yields CATTQGDTQYF. The chain employs TRBV10-3 and TRBJ2-3, with D maybe TRBD1 (6 bases). Germline-derived CDR1 and CDR2 are ENHRY and SYGVKD. Trimming left V 10 bases short and J 6 bases short, with 11 bases between. The CDR3 loop spans 11 amino acids.

About this clonotype: This is likely a read error, given that the CDR3 carries no conserved phenylalanine or tryptophan at its end. No DNA is shown, since the ends of the CDR3 on it are uncertain; the CDR3 is the one TCRdb lists. J is TRBJ2-1 and V is TRBV11-3; TRBD2, as called in the table, went unchecked against the DNA. CDR1 and CDR2 from the germline V gene are SGHNT and YENEEA. Termini included, the CDR3 measures 15 amino acids. The CDR3 loop is CPSGLGTSGKLEQSY.

In the case of this clonotype: One end of the junction fails to match germline, which may point to a read error. The rearrangement links TRBV30 to TRBJ1-1; D possibly corresponds to TRBD1 (5 bases). Germline V lookup: CDR1 GTSNPN, CDR2 SVGIG (reference sequence). This CDR3 comprises 15 residues. CDR3 amino acids: CPWSVLGALNTEAFF. Written as DNA, the CDR3 is TGTCCCTGGAGTGTACTAGGGGCGCTGAACACTGAAGCTTTCTTT.

The chain has TRBV12-3 or TRBV12-4 and TRBJ1-1; D not resolved. This CDR3 region has 14 residues. V was pared by 7 bases and J by 5 bases, with 17 bases between. CDR3 loop: CASTRTRAITEAFF. Written as DNA, the CDR3 is TGTGCCAGCACACGGACGCGGGCGATTACTGAAGCTTTCTTT.

Remarks on this clonotype: A much more abundant neighbour one base away suggests this may be a read error. The chain combines TRBV6-6 with TRBJ1-5, with TRBD1 matching over 8 bases. The CDR3 totals 16 residues. CDR1 is MNHNY, CDR2 SVGAGI, per germline (reference sequence). J lost 0 bases, V lost 2 bases, and 3 bases had no gene match. DNA for the CDR3: TGTGCCAGCAGTTACGGGGGGACAGGTAGCAATCAGCCCCAGCATTTT. The encoded protein is CASSYGGTGSNQPQHF.

In regard to this clonotype: Relative to the germline gene, one junction end is altered; a read error may explain this. The chain uses TRBV28 and TRBJ2-6, with TRBD1 matching over 8 bases. The length of the CDR3 is 18 residues. Germline CDR1 and CDR2: MDHEN and SYDVKM. CDR3 residues: CACSFVGQGMSGANVLTF. The DNA for the CDR3 is TGTGCCTGCAGTTTCGTAGGACAGGGCATGTCAGGGGCCAACGTCCTGACTTTC. Full variable domain (outside the CDR3, taken from reference TRBV28 and TRBJ2-6): DVKVTQSSRYLVKRTGEKVFLECVQDMDHENMFWYRQDPGLGLRLIYFSYDVKMKEKGDIPEGYSVSREKKERFSLILESASTNQTSMYLCACSFVGQGMSGANVLTFGAGSRLTVL.

This clonotype came up many times. This rearrangement joins TRBV29-1 to TRBJ2-1, with D unresolved. Trimming removed 4 bases at V and 2 bases at J, with 9 bases between. CDR3 length equals 13 residues. In germline, CDR1 is SQVTM, CDR2 ANQGSEA. The CDR3 DNA reads TGCAGCGTTGTCTTCGACGCCTACAATGAGCAGTTCTTC. Translated, it gives CSVVFDAYNEQFF.

A word on this clonotype: Germline is not matched at one junction end, which may reflect a read error. The rearrangement uses TRBV11-2 and TRBJ2-3; D ambiguous. The length of the CDR3 is 13 residues. Germline V gives CDR1 SGHAT, CDR2 FQNNGV. The CDR3: CASSFWMLDPQYF. CDR3 in DNA: TGTGCCAGCAGCTTCTGGATGCTAGATCCGCAGTATTTT.

The chain combines TRBV14 with TRBJ1-2; 10 bases match TRBD1. The CDR3 extends over 17 amino acids. The germline gives CDR1 SGHDN, CDR2 FVKESK. With 5 bases clipped from V and 4 bases from J, the junction kept 13 bases outside the gene matches. For the CDR3, the DNA is TGTGCCAGCAGCTCACGGACAGGGGGGCCAATAGGCTATGGCTACACCTTC. This sequence encodes CASSSRTGGPIGYGYTF. The whole variable domain, filled in from reference TRBV14 and TRBJ1-2, reads EAGVTQFPSHSVIEKGQTVTLRCDPISGHDNLYWYRRVMGKEIKFLLHFVKESKQDESGMPNNRFLAERTGGTYSTLKVQPAELEDSGVYFCASSSRTGGPIGYGYTFGSGTRLTVV.

In its sample, this clonotype was seen many times. The V gene is TRBV6-6, the J gene TRBJ2-1; unclear D gene. Trimming pared 2 bases from V and 2 bases from J, leaving 10 bases between. CDR1 is MNHNY and CDR2 is SVGAGI in the germline V gene (reference sequence). The CDR3 covers 15 residues. The DNA of the CDR3 is TGTGCCAGCAGTTACGGGCCCCCCACCTACAATGAGCAGTTCTTC. The encoded protein is CASSYGPPTYNEQFF.

In regard to this clonotype: The junction departs from germline at one end; a sequencing error may be responsible. The V call is TRBV7-9, the J call TRBJ2-2; tentative D call: TRBD2 (5 bases). This CDR3 region has 16 residues. Germline CDR1 is SEHNR and CDR2 is FQNEAQ (reference sequence). The chain's CDR3 is CASSTAGKGNTGKLFF. The CDR3 region has the DNA TGTGCCAGCAGCACGGCCGGGAAAGGGAACACCGGGAAGCTGTTTTTT.

The V call is TRBV5-1, the J call TRBJ2-2; TRBD2 is a possible D gene (6 bases). The CDR3 consists of 18 residues. Germline assignment: CDR1 SGHRS and CDR2 YFSETQ. V dropped 0 bases and J dropped 5 bases, with 20 bases sitting between them. The chain's CDR3 is CASSLGSPHGRSTGELFF. CDR3 sequence (DNA): TGCGCCAGCAGCTTGGGTTCCCCCCACGGGAGATCAACCGGGGAGCTGTTTTTT. The whole variable domain, remainder taken from reference TRBV5-1 and TRBJ2-2, is KAGVTQTPRYLIKTRGQQVTLSCSPISGHRSVSWYQQTPGQGLQFLFEYFSETQRNKGNFPGRFSGRQFSNSRSEMNVSTLELGDSALYLCASSLGSPHGRSTGELFFGEGSRLTVL.

As for this clonotype: Its ends do not fully match the called genes, so a read error is possible. V usage is TRBV11-2 and J usage is TRBJ1-2; tentative D call: TRBD1 (5 bases). Germline values: CDR1 SGHAT, CDR2 FQNNGV. The CDR3 extends over 17 amino acids. CDR3 sequence reads: CACSLDPIRAMRYGYTF. For the CDR3, the DNA is TGTGCCTGCAGTTTAGATCCGATCAGGGCGATGCGCTATGGTTACACCTTC.